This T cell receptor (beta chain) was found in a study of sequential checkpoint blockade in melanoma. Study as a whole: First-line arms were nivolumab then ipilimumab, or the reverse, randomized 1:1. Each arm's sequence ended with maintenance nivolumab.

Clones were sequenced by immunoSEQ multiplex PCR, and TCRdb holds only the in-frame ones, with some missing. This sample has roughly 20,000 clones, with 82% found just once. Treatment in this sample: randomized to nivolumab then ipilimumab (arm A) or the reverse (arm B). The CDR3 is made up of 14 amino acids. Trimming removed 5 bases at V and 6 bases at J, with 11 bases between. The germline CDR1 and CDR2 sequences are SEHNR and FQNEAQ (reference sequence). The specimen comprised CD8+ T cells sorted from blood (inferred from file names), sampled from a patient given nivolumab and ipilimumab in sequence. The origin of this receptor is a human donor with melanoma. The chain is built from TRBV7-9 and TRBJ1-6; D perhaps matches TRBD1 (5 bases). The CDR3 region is CASSADSSNSPLHF. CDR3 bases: TGTGCCAGCAGCGCCGACAGTAGTAATTCACCCCTCCACTTT.